This T cell receptor (beta chain) was documented in a study of T cell repertoires in cytomegalovirus infection. Turning to the study itself: Evidence of both CMV infection and a matching HLA type came from public TCR beta signatures.

There are 17 residues in the CDR3. The J segment lost 5 bases and the V segment lost 4 bases, leaving 10 bases of the junction unmatched. TCRdb reprocessed the reads with MiXCR, giving one entry per CDR3 protein. The sample lists a few hundred thousand distinct CDR3 sequences; over 7.5% were seen once. Points from the study as a whole: Clonotypes of TCR beta that were HLA-C-restricted and CMV-specific dominated the ex vivo response.

This clonotype was counted many times. The antigen is not known. Sequencing was carried out using PBMCs. The rearrangement uses TRBV12-3 or TRBV12-4 and TRBJ2-5; 13 nucleotides match TRBD2. The TCR originated in a human donor in good health (CMV status not recorded). Some clones in this sample may be carry-over from other donors' samples. CDR3 region: CASSSPTSGRVHETQYF. DNA for the CDR3: TGTGCCAGCAGTTCCCCCACTAGCGGGAGGGTACATGAGACCCAGTACTTC.